This section outlines one T cell receptor beta chain sequence together with its context. Time point given: after neoadjuvant nivolumab, at surgical resection. PBMCs were not maintained or expanded in culture before analysis. Measured with immunoSEQ multiplex PCR; TCRdb has only the in-frame clones, and not every one. The sample carries tens of thousands of clones, 80% to 90% recorded once. V gave up 2 bases and J gave up 4 bases, with 8 bases separating them. The CDR3 is made up of 13 amino acids. Germline V lookup: CDR1 MNHNY, CDR2 SVGAGI (reference sequence). The data belong to a study of neoadjuvant anti-PD-1 for oral cavity cancer.

This chain links TRBV6-6 with TRBJ2-5; D is perhaps TRBD1 (5 bases). The receptor was isolated from a person aged 40 to 85 with oral cavity squamous cell carcinoma. This sample comprised PBMCs, obtained after nivolumab (anti-PD-1) treatment. In DNA form, the CDR3 reads TGTGCCAGCAGTTACGGGGCGACAGAGACCCAGTACTTC. Translating it yields CASSYGATETQYF.